The 24 T cell receptor beta chains reported below all come from one sample, sequenced in a study of cytomegalovirus exposure and HLA in healthy donors. Use of 60 Vbeta and 13 Jbeta primers characterized the PCR. The assay was immunoSEQ multiplex PCR, and TCRdb's table has in-frame clones only and misses some. This sample has over 150,000 clones, with 80% to 85% found just once. Input material: PBMCs. The origin of the receptors is a male donor in good health and CMV-seropositive.

The rearrangement links TRBV7-8 to TRBJ2-1, with 8 bases matching TRBD2. In germline, CDR1 is SGHVS, CDR2 FQNEAQ. This CDR3 comprises 17 residues. V trimming: 6 bases; J trimming: 5 bases; junction bases outside the gene matches: 15. The CDR3 reads CASSIQPGLVPNNEQFF. CDR3 DNA sequence: TGTGCCAGCAGTATTCAACCGGGACTAGTGCCGAACAATGAGCAGTTCTTC.

This clone was detected a few times. The chain recombines TRBV6-5 with TRBJ1-2; a weak D match, TRBD1 (6 bases). The V gene's germline CDR1 is MNHEY and CDR2 SVGAGI. There are 15 residues in the CDR3. The ends were cut back, 6 bases at V and 7 bases at J, with 21 bases in the middle. CDR3 loop: CASRPVGTSGSGYTF. The CDR3 DNA follows: TGTGCCAGCAGACCGGTGGGGACATCGGGGTCTGGCTACACCTTC.

This clone appeared once. The genes are TRBV9 and TRBJ1-2; 10 positions agree with TRBD1. Germline values: CDR1 SGDLS, CDR2 YYNGEE. CDR3 size: 17 residues. With V trimmed by 4 bases and J by 0 bases, 9 bases remained unmatched. The CDR3 nucleotides are TGTGCCAGCAGCTTCGGGACAGGGGTAAAACCTAACTATGGCTACACCTTC. Translated: CASSFGTGVKPNYGYTF.

This sequence joins TRBV4-1 and TRBJ1-4; D remains unclear. The germline CDR1 and CDR2 sequences are MGHRA and YSYEKL. The CDR3 consists of 13 residues. V was shortened by 5 bases and J by 8 bases, with 12 bases between the two germline ends. CDR3 protein: CASSAAMSEKLFF. CDR3 coding DNA: TGCGCCAGCAGCGCAGCGATGAGCGAAAAACTGTTTTTT.

This rearrangement joins TRBV6-5 to TRBJ1-1; D possibly corresponds to TRBD1 (6 bases). Germline V lookup: CDR1 MNHEY, CDR2 SVGAGI. CDR3 length: 16 amino acids. V was clipped by 2 bases and J by 2 bases, with 15 bases between them. CDR3 bases: TGTGCCAGCAGTTACGCCTCAGGGGTCGGTAACACTGAAGCTTTCTTT. It codes for CASSYASGVGNTEAFF.

The chain uses TRBV28 and TRBJ2-7; 10 bases are a match to TRBD2. This CDR3 is built from 14 residues. CDR1 and CDR2 (germline): MDHEN, SYDVKM. V shed 6 bases, J shed 4 bases, and the junction held 6 bases outside the gene matches. CDR3 nucleotides: TGTGCCAGCAGCTATCTAGCGGGAGCTTACGAGCAGTACTTC. The encoded protein is CASSYLAGAYEQYF.

This clone appeared a few times. CDR3 DNA sequence: TGTGCCTGGAAGTTTGCGGGGTCGAAAACCGAGCAGTACTTC. The encoded protein is CAWKFAGSKTEQYF. The chain couples TRBV30 to TRBJ2-7; weak D call: TRBD2 (6 bases). V lost 4 bases and J 6 bases, leaving 19 bases between the germline ends. The CDR3 covers 14 residues. The V gene's germline CDR1 is GTSNPN and CDR2 SVGIG (reference sequence).

The chain links TRBV4-1 to TRBJ2-2; TRBD2 matches 13 bases. V shed 1 base and J 0 bases; nucleotides not matched to a gene: 2. This CDR3 has 18 residues. Germline lookup yields CDR1 MGHRA and CDR2 YSYEKL. The DNA of the CDR3 is TGCGCCAGCAGCCAAGCGGGACTAGCGGGAACGAACACCGGGGAGCTGTTTTTT. It yields the protein CASSQAGLAGTNTGELFF.

This chain connects TRBV9 to TRBJ1-2; TRBD1 is a possible D gene (6 bases). Trimming cost V 3 bases and J 5 bases, with 20 bases left between them. From germline, CDR1 is SGDLS and CDR2 YYNGEE. The CDR3 is made up of 16 amino acids. The CDR3 reads CASSDVRRGKNYGYTF. The CDR3 region has the DNA TGTGCCAGCAGCGACGTCAGAAGGGGGAAAAATTATGGCTACACCTTC.

This sequence joins TRBV30 and TRBJ1-4; D not resolved. This CDR3 region has 15 residues. Germline V gives CDR1 GTSNPN, CDR2 SVGIG (reference sequence). V was shortened by 3 bases and J by 6 bases, with 17 bases between the two germline ends. The CDR3 reads CAWSRSGKRDEKLFF. In nucleotides, the CDR3 is TGTGCCTGGAGCCGAAGTGGTAAACGGGATGAAAAACTGTTTTTT. The entire variable domain, with the rest obtained from reference TRBV30 and TRBJ1-4, is as follows: SQTIHQWPATLVQPVGSPLSLECTVEGTSNPNLYWYRQAAGRGLQLLFYSVGIGQISSEVPQNLSASRPQDRQFILSSKKLLLSDSGFYLCAWSRSGKRDEKLFFGSGTQLSVL.

The sample holds a few counts of this clone. The germline gene is not matched at one end of the junction; a read error may be the cause. The rearrangement links TRBV5-4 to TRBJ1-1, with D tentatively TRBD1 (6 bases). The CDR3 is 12 amino acids. Germline-derived CDR1 and CDR2 are SGHNT and YYREEE (reference sequence). The CDR3 is CASSFRDTEAFF. DNA of the CDR3: TGTGCCAGCAGCTTCCGGGACACAGAAGCTTTCTTT.

This sequence joins TRBV11-3 and TRBJ2-1, with D tentatively TRBD2 (6 bases). Germline V gene lookup returns CDR1 SGHNT and CDR2 YENEEA. The CDR3 sequence is 13 residues long. Trimming removed 5 bases from V and 7 bases from J, with 12 bases in between. For the CDR3, the DNA is TGTGCCAGCAGCATTGGGACTTCGAATGAGCAGTTCTTC. Residues: CASSIGTSNEQFF.

The CDR3 nucleotides read TGTGCCAGCAGTTTATCGAGTCGATTACTCTACGAGCAGTACTTC. Translation: CASSLSSRLLYEQYF. This chain uses TRBV28 with TRBJ2-7; D ambiguous. Trimming took 1 base from V and 3 from J, leaving 13 bases between them. The CDR3 totals 15 residues. Germline-derived CDR1 and CDR2 are MDHEN and SYDVKM.

The chain joins TRBV9 to TRBJ2-3, with a weak D call TRBD2 (6 bases). V was pared by 0 bases and J by 1 base, with 12 bases between. Germline V gives CDR1 SGDLS, CDR2 YYNGEE. The CDR3 is made up of 16 amino acids. The CDR3 region has the DNA TGTGCCAGCAGCGTAGAGGCAGGGACTGGCACAGATACGCAGTATTTT. This translates into CASSVEAGTGTDTQYF.

The rearrangement joins TRBV7-2 to TRBJ2-3; D possibly corresponds to TRBD2 (7 bases). V lost 1 base to trimming and J lost 2 bases, with 22 bases between them. The CDR3 runs 19 residues. Germline CDR1 reads SGHTA; CDR2 reads FQGNSA. CDR3 in amino acids: CASSLGRGGGGRYTDTQYF. The CDR3 DNA reads TGTGCCAGCAGCTTAGGTCGTGGGGGCGGGGGCCGGTACACAGATACGCAGTATTTT.

The chain uses TRBV6-1 and TRBJ1-6; D remains unclear. The germline CDR1 and CDR2 sequences are MNHNS and SASEGT. The CDR3 consists of 11 residues. V lost 7 bases to trimming and J lost 4 bases, with 2 bases between them. This CDR3 reads CASTYNSPLHF. Here the CDR3 DNA reads TGTGCCAGCACTTATAATTCACCCCTCCACTTT.

This sequence joins TRBV5-1 and TRBJ2-7; D is possibly TRBD1 (6 bases). V was cut by 2 bases and J by 6 bases, with 15 bases left in between. Germline V gene lookup returns CDR1 SGHRS and CDR2 YFSETQ. The CDR3 is 14 residues long. CDR3 nucleotides: TGCGCCAGCAGCTTATCCGGGACAAAAGCCGAGCAGTACTTC. It yields the protein CASSLSGTKAEQYF.

V gene TRBV9 combines with J gene TRBJ2-7, with 13 bases lining up with TRBD2. CDR1 is SGDLS and CDR2 is YYNGEE in the germline V gene. CDR3 size: 17 residues. V lost 5 bases to trimming and J lost 0 bases; unmatched junction nucleotides: 8. The CDR3 DNA follows: TGTGCCAGCAGTCGGACTAGCGGGAGAATCCACTCCTACGAGCAGTACTTC. Protein product: CASSRTSGRIHSYEQYF. Variable domain in full (rest from reference TRBV9 and TRBJ2-7): DSGVTQTPKHLITATGQRVTLRCSPRSGDLSVYWYQQSLDQGLQFLIQYYNGEERAKGNILERFSAQQFPDLHSELNLSSLELGDSALYFCASSRTSGRIHSYEQYFGPGTRLTVT.

With regard to this clone: The junction differs from germline at one of its ends, possibly a read error. The genes are TRBV30 and TRBJ2-4; 7 bases map to TRBD1. The CDR3 is made up of 15 amino acids. CDR1 is GTSNPN and CDR2 is SVGIG in the germline V gene (reference sequence). DNA for the CDR3: TGTGCCTGTGGACAGGACGGTCTAGCCAAAAACAGTCAGTACTTC. This encodes CACGQDGLAKNSQYF.

The J gene is TRBJ1-3, the V gene TRBV9; D might be TRBD1 (5 bases). Deletions cut 4 bases from V and 4 bases from J, with 12 bases between. The CDR3 runs to 14 residues. Germline V gene lookup returns CDR1 SGDLS and CDR2 YYNGEE. Here the CDR3 reads CASSPGIEGNTIYF. CDR3 bases: TGTGCCAGCAGCCCAGGGATCGAGGGAAACACCATATATTTT.

The V and J genes are TRBV5-1 and TRBJ2-7; D perhaps matches TRBD1 (8 bases). Germline CDR1 and CDR2: SGHRS and YFSETQ. This CDR3 has 15 amino acids. Trimming took 4 bases from V and 4 from J, leaving 18 bases between them. CDR3: CASSTGQGAGYEQYF. The CDR3 DNA follows: TGCGCCAGCAGCACCGGACAGGGAGCGGGGTACGAGCAGTACTTC.

This clone was seen more than once but under ten times. The V and J genes are TRBV28 and TRBJ2-1, with 8 bases identical to TRBD2. Germline V gene data show CDR1 as MDHEN and CDR2 as SYDVKM. Trimming took 1 base from V and 10 from J; bases not matched to a gene: 6. This CDR3 contains 14 residues. CDR3 amino acids: CASSLLSGSREQFF. The CDR3 nucleotides are TGTGCCAGCAGTTTATTAAGCGGGAGCCGGGAGCAGTTCTTC.

This rearrangement joins TRBV19 to TRBJ1-4; D call uncertain. The V and J ends lost 5 bases and 4 bases respectively, with 14 bases between them. Germline-derived CDR1 and CDR2 are LNHDA and SQIVND (reference sequence). The CDR3 sequence is 15 residues long. The chain's CDR3 is CASSRPPRHNEKLFF. The CDR3 DNA sequence: TGTGCCAGTAGTCGGCCACCCCGACATAATGAAAAACTGTTTTTT. Variable domain in full (rest from reference TRBV19 and TRBJ1-4): DGGITQSPKYLFRKEGQNVTLSCEQNLNHDAMYWYRQDPGQGLRLIYYSQIVNDFQKGDIAEGYSVSREKKESFPLTVTSAQKNPTAFYLCASSRPPRHNEKLFFGSGTQLSVL.

J is TRBJ2-7 and V is TRBV4-1; 8 bases align to TRBD2. Trimming cost V 0 bases and J 3 bases; bases outside gene matches: 7. Germline V lookup: CDR1 MGHRA, CDR2 YSYEKL. The CDR3 runs to 16 residues. The CDR3 nucleotides read TGCGCCAGCAGCCAAGATTCGGGGGGGCTTTACTACGAGCAGTACTTC. Translation gives CASSQDSGGLYYEQYF.